These 9 T cell receptor beta chains share one sample of origin, sequenced in a study of blood T cell repertoires in COVID-19. TCRdb's copy holds only in-frame clones and misses some; the assay was immunoSEQ multiplex PCR. This table holds 130,000 to 150,000 clones, 88% found once. The sample comprised peripheral blood. These receptors came from a human donor in a cohort sampled during active COVID-19.

V gene TRBV7-9 combines with J gene TRBJ2-3; maybe TRBD1 (7 bases). This CDR3 has 18 amino acids. The germline CDR1 and CDR2 sequences are SEHNR and FQNEAQ (reference sequence). The V end was cut by 1 base, the J end by 4 bases, with 21 bases between. CDR3 DNA: TGTGCCAGCAGCTTAGGAGGTCGCGAGACAGGGAGGTCAGATACGCAGTATTTT. This encodes CASSLGGRETGRSDTQYF.

Comment on this clone: Different DNA sequences within this sample yield the same CDR3. This chain uses TRBV27 with TRBJ2-1; tentatively, D is TRBD2 (6 bases). CDR3 length equals 14 residues. Germline V lookup: CDR1 MNHEY, CDR2 SMNVEV (reference sequence). V was cut by 2 bases and J by 4 bases, with 9 bases left in between. The CDR3 here is CASSLAGSYNEQFF. Here the CDR3 DNA reads TGTGCCAGCAGTTTAGCGGGATCATACAATGAGCAGTTCTTC.

This chain uses TRBV6-4 with TRBJ2-5, with a weak D call TRBD2 (6 bases). Germline V gene data show CDR1 as MRHNA and CDR2 as SNTAGT. V lost 5 bases to trimming and J lost 1 base, with 8 bases between them. The CDR3 is 13 amino acids. Here the CDR3 DNA reads TGTGCCAGCAGTAGGGACTTCCAAGAGACCCAGTACTTC. The encoded protein is CASSRDFQETQYF.

This chain links TRBV19 with TRBJ1-5, with D maybe TRBD1 (6 bases). The length of the CDR3 is 14 residues. Trimming shortened V by 7 bases and J by 4 bases, and 14 bases separated the two germline ends. Germline V CDR1 and CDR2: LNHDA, SQIVND (reference sequence). For the CDR3, the DNA is TGTGCCAGTACCAAACAACAGGGAAATCAGCCCCAGCATTTT. Translated: CASTKQQGNQPQHF.

The CDR3 protein is CASSLRDINSPLHF. The CDR3 bases are TGTGCCAGCAGCTTAAGGGACATAAATTCACCCCTCCACTTT. V is TRBV7-8 and J is TRBJ1-6; tentative D call: TRBD1 (6 bases). The germline V gene has CDR1 SGHVS and CDR2 FQNEAQ. CDR3 length: 14 amino acids. V was cut by 2 bases and J by 7 bases, with 9 bases left in between.

This clone was seen a few times. CDR3 amino acids: CASSIVRQGIGELFF. DNA for the CDR3: TGTGCCAGTAGTATAGTTCGGCAGGGAATCGGGGAGCTGTTTTTT. V gene TRBV19 combines with J gene TRBJ2-2; D is perhaps TRBD1 (5 bases). V was cut by 1 base and J by 7 bases, with 13 bases left in between. The CDR3 is made up of 15 amino acids. Germline CDR1 is LNHDA and CDR2 is SQIVND (reference sequence).

This chain links TRBV6-5 with TRBJ2-2, with TRBD1 identical over 7 bases. Looked up from germline, CDR1 is MNHEY and CDR2 is SVGAGI. J lost 2 bases, V lost 4 bases, and 4 bases had no gene match. CDR3 length equals 15 residues. DNA of the CDR3: TGTGCCAGCAGTTCGGGACAGCATAACACCGGGGAGCTGTTTTTT. It specifies CASSSGQHNTGELFF.

The CDR3 DNA is TGCGCCAGCAGCTTGGCTACGGGAGAGGAGACCCAGTACTTC. This codes for CASSLATGEETQYF. V gene TRBV5-1 combines with J gene TRBJ2-5; D might be TRBD2 (6 bases). Trimming took off 0 bases at V and 5 bases at J, with 11 bases between the two ends. The CDR3 runs to 14 residues. Germline CDR1 and CDR2: SGHRS and YFSETQ.

V usage is TRBV27 and J usage is TRBJ2-1, with D possibly being TRBD2 (6 bases). Germline values: CDR1 MNHEY, CDR2 SMNVEV (reference sequence). V was shortened by 1 base and J by 2 bases, with 12 bases between the two germline ends. CDR3 length: 16 residues. The CDR3 sequence: CASSLLPGEAYNEQFF. CDR3 bases: TGTGCCAGCAGTTTATTACCGGGAGAGGCCTACAATGAGCAGTTCTTC.